This passage covers 32 T cell receptor beta chains from one sample sequenced in a study of blood T cell repertoires in COVID-19. Some clones are missing from TCRdb's copy, which holds only in-frame ones; the method was immunoSEQ multiplex PCR. The sample yields under 300,000 clones, 70% to 90% seen once. What was sequenced was peripheral blood. These receptors originate from an older woman with acute or convalescent COVID-19.

The genes are TRBV7-9 and TRBJ2-3; 8 nucleotides align to TRBD2. This CDR3 has 16 residues. In germline, CDR1 is SEHNR, CDR2 FQNEAQ (reference sequence). Trimming took 5 bases from V and 1 from J; bases not matched to a gene: 8. CDR3 region: CASSPRAGGGTDTQYF. The DNA for the CDR3 is TGTGCCAGCAGCCCCCGGGCGGGGGGCGGCACAGATACGCAGTATTTT.

The sample holds a few counts of this clone. V is TRBV7-3 and J is TRBJ2-7; possible D gene TRBD2, 5 bases. V lost 1 base and J lost 6, with 10 bases in between. CDR3 length: 13 residues. Germline V gene data show CDR1 as SGHTA and CDR2 as FQGTGA. The CDR3 region has the DNA TGTGCCAGCAGCTTAAATGAGGGCAGCGAGCAGTACTTC. It codes for CASSLNEGSEQYF.

This clone was counted a few times. This rearrangement joins TRBV21-1 to TRBJ1-3. TRBV21-1 is flagged as a pseudogene. The CDR3 runs 14 residues. The CDR3 loop is CASSPRGGGNTIYF. The CDR3 DNA reads TGTGCCAGCAGCCCCCGGGGGGGCGGAAACACCATATATTTT.

The chain combines TRBV24-1 with TRBJ2-1, with 7 nucleotides matching TRBD1. Looked up from germline, CDR1 is KGHDR and CDR2 is SFDVKD. V lost 5 bases, J lost 6 bases, and 9 bases stayed unmatched. This CDR3 spans 15 amino acids. The CDR3 region has the DNA TGTGCCACCAGTGCCCCTTCAGGGGGTGGCAATGAGCAGTTCTTC. Translated, it gives CATSAPSGGGNEQFF.

This clone was picked up a small number of times. The chain carries TRBV3-1 (or the pseudogene TRBV3-2) and TRBJ1-2; no clear D. Trimming pared 2 bases from V and 8 bases from J, leaving 15 bases between. CDR3 size: 14 residues. Germline values: CDR1 LGHDT, CDR2 YNNKEL (reference sequence). The CDR3 protein is CASSQLDVPGGYTF. The CDR3 region has the DNA TGTGCCAGCAGCCAATTGGACGTCCCGGGAGGCTACACCTTC.

This clone was picked up a small number of times. This chain connects TRBV9 to TRBJ1-6, with D maybe TRBD1 (6 bases). Germline V lookup: CDR1 SGDLS, CDR2 YYNGEE. V lost 3 bases and J 17 bases, leaving 21 bases between the germline ends. CDR3 size: 14 residues. The CDR3 region is CASSASTGPSYIHF. In nucleotides, the CDR3 is TGTGCCAGCAGCGCCTCAACAGGGCCCTCCTATATCCACTTT.

The V gene is TRBV7-9, the J gene TRBJ2-3, with a tentative D call TRBD2 (6 bases). Trimming left V 4 bases short and J 4 bases short, with 12 bases between. The CDR3 runs to 14 residues. Germline V gene data show CDR1 as SEHNR and CDR2 as FQNEAQ (reference sequence). This chain's CDR3 is CASSSNRDSDTQYF. DNA of the CDR3: TGTGCCAGCAGCTCCAACCGGGACTCAGATACGCAGTATTTT.

This rearrangement joins TRBV10-1 to TRBJ2-3, with a possible D match to TRBD1 (6 bases). The CDR3 sequence is 14 residues long. Per the germline V gene, CDR1 is WNHNN and CDR2 is SYGVQD (reference sequence). Between the trimmed V and J ends, which lost 2 bases and 4 bases, there was a span of 10 bases. In DNA form, the CDR3 reads TGCGCCAGCAGTGAGAACAGGGCCCCAGATACGCAGTATTTT. It encodes CASSENRAPDTQYF.

V is TRBV5-1 and J is TRBJ1-1; D gene unclear. Between the trimmed V and J ends, which lost 0 bases and 0 bases, there was a span of 6 bases. CDR3 length: 14 residues. Per germline, CDR1 SGHRS and CDR2 YFSETQ. The CDR3 DNA sequence: TGCGCCAGCAGCTTGGGGGCAGTGAACACTGAAGCTTTCTTT. This sequence encodes CASSLGAVNTEAFF.

The rearrangement uses TRBV3-1 (or the pseudogene TRBV3-2) and TRBJ1-4; D is possibly TRBD1 (6 bases). Germline V gene data show CDR1 as LGHDT and CDR2 as YNNKEL (reference sequence). V was clipped by 4 bases and J by 12 bases, with 12 bases between them. This CDR3 comprises 12 residues. This CDR3 reads CASSPGQWELFF. CDR3 bases: TGTGCCAGCAGCCCGGGACAATGGGAACTGTTTTTT.

The J gene is TRBJ2-2, the V gene TRBV5-5, with a possible D match to TRBD1 (6 bases). V lost 6 bases and J 1 base, leaving 16 bases between the germline ends. The CDR3 is made up of 16 amino acids. Germline lookup yields CDR1 SGHKS and CDR2 YYEKEE (reference sequence). This chain's CDR3 is CASTLSGQKNTGELFF. Here the CDR3 DNA reads TGTGCCAGCACCTTATCGGGACAAAAGAACACCGGGGAGCTGTTTTTT.

The chain combines TRBV5-1 with TRBJ1-6, with a weak D call TRBD1 (6 bases). The V and J ends lost 0 bases and 9 bases respectively, with 19 bases between them. The CDR3 loop spans 17 amino acids. The germline CDR1 and CDR2 sequences are SGHRS and YFSETQ. The CDR3 reads CASSLAGVMTGGSPLHF. The CDR3 coding sequence is TGCGCCAGCAGCTTGGCCGGGGTTATGACAGGCGGTTCACCCCTCCACTTT.

The chain joins TRBV2 to TRBJ1-2; D gene unclear. Germline V gene lookup returns CDR1 SNHLY and CDR2 FYNNEI. The germline V and J ends were trimmed by 4 bases and 8 bases, with 14 bases remaining between them. The CDR3 covers 13 residues. The chain's CDR3 is CASSVIPGGGYTF. CDR3 nucleotide sequence: TGTGCCAGCAGTGTAATCCCAGGAGGAGGCTACACCTTC.

V usage is TRBV5-1 and J usage is TRBJ2-5, with 14 bases identical to TRBD2. The CDR3 length is 15 residues. Trimming cost V 4 bases and J 3 bases; bases outside gene matches: 2. In germline, CDR1 is SGHRS, CDR2 YFSETQ. CDR3 in amino acids: CASSEGLAGEETQYF. The DNA for the CDR3 is TGCGCCAGCAGCGAGGGACTAGCGGGGGAAGAGACCCAGTACTTC.

The chain recombines TRBV5-1 with TRBJ2-5, with TRBD2 matching 7 bases. From germline, CDR1 is SGHRS and CDR2 YFSETQ. J lost 3 bases, V lost 0 bases, and 5 bases had no gene match. The CDR3 spans 15 residues. The CDR3 loop reads CASSLDPAGKETQYF. Written as DNA, the CDR3 is TGCGCCAGCAGCTTGGATCCAGCGGGGAAAGAGACCCAGTACTTC. The variable domain in full, with the rest retrieved from reference TRBV5-1 and TRBJ2-5, is KAGVTQTPRYLIKTRGQQVTLSCSPISGHRSVSWYQQTPGQGLQFLFEYFSETQRNKGNFPGRFSGRQFSNSRSEMNVSTLELGDSALYLCASSLDPAGKETQYFGPGTRLLVL.

This clone was counted only a few times. The V gene is TRBV7-9, the J gene TRBJ1-4; 7 nucleotides align to TRBD1. Germline CDR1 reads SEHNR; CDR2 reads FQNEAQ (reference sequence). Germline trimming cut 5 bases from V and 4 bases from J; bases unmatched to any gene: 4. The CDR3 covers 14 residues. In DNA, the CDR3 is TGTGCCAGCAGCGTGACAGGGAGTAATGAAAAACTGTTTTTT. Residues: CASSVTGSNEKLFF.

The gene calls are TRBV10-3 and TRBJ1-1; 7 bases are a match to TRBD1. The germline V gene has CDR1 ENHRY and CDR2 SYGVKD. The V and J ends lost 4 bases and 4 bases, in that order; junction bases with no gene match: 6. CDR3 length equals 14 residues. The CDR3 nucleotides read TGTGCCATCAGTGCCACAGGGGCTGGCACTGAAGCTTTCTTT. Its protein product is CAISATGAGTEAFF.

V is TRBV7-8 and J is TRBJ1-1, with TRBD1 identical over 7 bases. Unmatched junction bases numbered 9, after V lost 3 bases and J lost 5 bases. This CDR3 has 15 residues. The germline V gene has CDR1 SGHVS and CDR2 FQNEAQ. The CDR3 DNA follows: TGTGCCAGCAGCTTTCGAGGAGGGGGCGGGACTGAAGCTTTCTTT. Translated, it gives CASSFRGGGGTEAFF.

The CDR3: CASSPGHRISGTEAFF. The CDR3 DNA reads TGCGCCAGCAGTCCCGGTCACAGGATTAGTGGGACTGAAGCTTTCTTT. The chain combines TRBV5-1 with TRBJ1-1; TRBD1 is a possible D gene (5 bases). This CDR3 is built from 16 residues. Trimming removed 5 bases at V and 5 bases at J, with 22 bases between. Germline V gives CDR1 SGHRS, CDR2 YFSETQ. Drawing the rest from reference TRBV5-1 and TRBJ1-1, the complete variable domain is KAGVTQTPRYLIKTRGQQVTLSCSPISGHRSVSWYQQTPGQGLQFLFEYFSETQRNKGNFPGRFSGRQFSNSRSEMNVSTLELGDSALYLCASSPGHRISGTEAFFGQGTRLTVV.

J is TRBJ1-5 and V is TRBV6-6; D gene uncertain. Trimming cost V 5 bases and J 5 bases, with 13 bases left between them. Germline V gives CDR1 MNHNY, CDR2 SVGAGI (reference sequence). The CDR3 runs 14 residues. CDR3 DNA: TGTGCCAGCAGTCCCCGGGGAAGGGATCAGCCCCAGCATTTT. The encoded protein is CASSPRGRDQPQHF.

V usage is TRBV7-2 and J usage is TRBJ2-5, with D perhaps TRBD2 (6 bases). Per germline, CDR1 SGHTA and CDR2 FQGNSA. The CDR3 runs to 15 residues. V lost 4 bases and J lost 7, with 19 bases in between. CDR3 DNA: TGTGCCAGCAGCTCGACGGGCGGGGCCGGTGGGACCCAGTACTTC. Translating gives CASSSTGGAGGTQYF.

This clone appeared a single time. The chain links TRBV5-5 to TRBJ2-7; TRBD1 matches at 8 bases. V shed 1 base, J shed 5 bases, and the junction held 5 bases outside the gene matches. CDR1 and CDR2 (germline): SGHKS, YYEKEE (reference sequence). CDR3 size: 14 residues. CDR3 region: CASSLWTGNDEQYF. CDR3 sequence (DNA): TGTGCCAGCAGCTTGTGGACAGGGAACGACGAGCAGTACTTC.

V and J are TRBV6-2 or TRBV6-3 and TRBJ1-2; D is unclear. V was shortened by 4 bases and J by 8 bases, with 11 bases between the two germline ends. The CDR3 sequence is 12 residues long. Germline CDR1 MNHEY, CDR2 SVGEGT. DNA for the CDR3: TGTGCCAGCAGTTGGAGGACTTCAGGCTACACCTTC. Translating gives CASSWRTSGYTF.

In this sample, this clone turned up once. The chain uses TRBV9 and TRBJ2-1; D gene uncertain. The V gene's germline CDR1 is SGDLS and CDR2 YYNGEE. With 0 bases removed from V and 9 bases from J, the gap between germline ends came to 13 bases. There are 14 residues in the CDR3. Here the CDR3 DNA reads TGTGCCAGCAGCGTAGCTAGTGGGTTCGGTGAGCAGTTCTTC. It is translated as CASSVASGFGEQFF.

The chain employs TRBV7-3 and TRBJ1-6, with D possibly being TRBD1 (6 bases). Germline lookup yields CDR1 SGHTA and CDR2 FQGTGA. There are 17 residues in the CDR3. The V end was cut by 2 bases, the J end by 7 bases, with 18 bases between. The CDR3 DNA reads as TGTGCCAGCAGCTTAGGATCAGGACAGACCCAAAATTCACCCCTCCACTTT. The encoded protein is CASSLGSGQTQNSPLHF.

The chain combines TRBV5-4 with TRBJ1-2; 7 bases agree with TRBD1. Germline V gene data show CDR1 as SGHNT and CDR2 as YYREEE (reference sequence). This CDR3 region has 14 residues. V shed 3 bases and J 4 bases; nucleotides not matched to a gene: 6. In DNA form, the CDR3 reads TGTGCCAGCAGCTCTCCGACAGGGTCCTATGGCTACACCTTC. Its protein product is CASSSPTGSYGYTF.

The chain couples TRBV25-1 to TRBJ2-3; 8 bases agree with TRBD2. Unmatched junction bases numbered 3, after V lost 5 bases and J lost 2 bases. The length of the CDR3 is 14 residues. Germline CDR1 and CDR2: MGHDK and SYGVNS. The CDR3: CASSTGGSTDTQYF. CDR3 sequence (DNA): TGTGCCAGCAGTACGGGGGGGTCCACAGATACGCAGTATTTT.

This clone was detected only once. The chain carries TRBV2 and TRBJ1-3; D call uncertain. CDR1 and CDR2 (germline): SNHLY, FYNNEI. The CDR3 length is 17 residues. V dropped 6 bases and J dropped 2 bases, with 20 bases sitting between them. This CDR3 reads CASSMTLSGLAGNTIYF. As DNA, the CDR3 is TGTGCCAGCAGCATGACGCTATCTGGGCTCGCTGGAAACACCATATATTTT.

The V call is TRBV7-2, the J call TRBJ2-3; TRBD2 agrees at 9 bases. With V trimmed by 3 bases and J by 0 bases, 1 base remained unmatched. This CDR3 has 15 residues. Germline V gene lookup returns CDR1 SGHTA and CDR2 FQGNSA. CDR3 residues: CASSFGLASTDTQYF. CDR3 nucleotide sequence: TGTGCCAGCAGCTTCGGACTAGCGAGCACAGATACGCAGTATTTT. The full variable domain, rest sourced from reference TRBV7-2 and TRBJ2-3, is GAGVSQSPSNKVTEKGKDVELRCDPISGHTALYWYRQSLGQGLEFLIYFQGNSAPDKSGLPSDRFSAERTGGSVSTLTIQRTQQEDSAVYLCASSFGLASTDTQYFGPGTRLTVL.

The chain is built from TRBV6-5 and TRBJ2-3; 7 nucleotides line up with TRBD1. From germline, CDR1 is MNHEY and CDR2 SVGAGI. This CDR3 spans 14 amino acids. With 7 bases clipped from V and 0 bases from J, the junction kept 4 bases outside the gene matches. CDR3 nucleotide sequence: TGTGCCAGCAATTGGGACAGAAGCACAGATACGCAGTATTTT. Its translation is CASNWDRSTDTQYF.

The chain links TRBV19 to TRBJ1-2; tentatively, D is TRBD1 (6 bases). Trimming took off 4 bases at V and 7 bases at J, with 13 bases between the two ends. The CDR3 length is 13 residues. Germline V lookup: CDR1 LNHDA, CDR2 SQIVND (reference sequence). The CDR3 is CASSTPGAGGYTF. CDR3 DNA: TGTGCCAGTAGTACGCCAGGGGCGGGTGGCTACACCTTC. The full variable domain, rest sourced from reference TRBV19 and TRBJ1-2, is DGGITQSPKYLFRKEGQNVTLSCEQNLNHDAMYWYRQDPGQGLRLIYYSQIVNDFQKGDIAEGYSVSREKKESFPLTVTSAQKNPTAFYLCASSTPGAGGYTFGSGTRLTVV.

The chain links TRBV5-1 to TRBJ1-1, with 8 bases that match TRBD1. V shed 0 bases and J 2 bases; nucleotides not matched to a gene: 6. The CDR3 totals 16 residues. CDR1 is SGHRS and CDR2 is YFSETQ in the germline V gene. The CDR3 DNA reads as TGCGCCAGCAGCTTGGTGGGCAGGGGGCCTAACACTGAAGCTTTCTTT. It translates to CASSLVGRGPNTEAFF.